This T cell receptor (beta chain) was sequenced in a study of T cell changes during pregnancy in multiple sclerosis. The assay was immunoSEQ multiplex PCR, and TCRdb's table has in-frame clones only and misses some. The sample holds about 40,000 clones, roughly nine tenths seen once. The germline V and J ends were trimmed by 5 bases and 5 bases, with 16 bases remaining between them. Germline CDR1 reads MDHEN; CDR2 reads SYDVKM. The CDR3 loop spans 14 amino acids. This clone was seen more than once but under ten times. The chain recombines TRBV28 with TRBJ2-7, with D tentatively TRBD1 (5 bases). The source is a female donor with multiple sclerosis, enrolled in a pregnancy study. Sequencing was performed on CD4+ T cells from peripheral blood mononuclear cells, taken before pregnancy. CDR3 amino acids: CASSQRTPLDEQYF. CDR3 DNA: TGTGCCAGCAGTCAGAGGACACCTCTGGACGAGCAGTACTTC.